A selection of T cell receptor beta chains follows, all from one sample in a study of blood T cell repertoires in COVID-19. Produced via immunoSEQ multiplex PCR; TCRdb's table is partial and in-frame only. The table records some 80,000 clones, 85% to 90% of them present only once. The sample was peripheral blood. Source of these receptors: a human donor in a cohort sampled during active COVID-19. Both conserved end residues are part of each CDR3. A D gene is named only where the DNA matches it firmly.

>TRBV5-1|TRBD2|TRBJ2-3
CASWPSTSGTSDTQYF
TGCGCCAGCTGGCCCAGCACTAGCGGGACATCAGATACGCAGTATTTT
>TRBV2|TRBD2|TRBJ2-3
CAASGGRNTDTQYF
TGTGCCGCCAGCGGGGGACGGAACACAGATACGCAGTATTTT
>TRBV6-2/TRBV6-3|.|TRBJ1-2
CASSPDRLYGYTF
TGTGCCAGCAGTCCCGACAGGTTATATGGCTACACCTTC
>TRBV12-2|.|TRBJ1-5
CASRSGTGGGNQPQHF
TGTGCAAGTCGCTCCGGGACAGGGGGCGGCAATCAGCCCCAGCATTTT
>TRBV21-1|.|TRBJ2-5
CASSKARRFLQTQYF
TGTGCCAGCAGCAAAGCGCGCCGCTTCCTACAGACCCAGTACTTC
>TRBV2|.|TRBJ1-2
CASSVQGNYGYTF
TGTGCCAGCAGTGTGCAGGGGAACTATGGCTACACCTTC
>TRBV28|TRBD2|TRBJ2-4
CASSLVGGGRTKNIQYF
TGTGCCAGCAGTTTAGTCGGCGGGGGTCGGACCAAAAACATTCAGTACTTC
>TRBV4-3|TRBD2|TRBJ2-2
CASSQDGGSTGELFF
TGCGCCAGCAGCCAAGACGGGGGGTCCACCGGGGAGCTGTTTTTT
>TRBV11-2|.|TRBJ1-1
CASSPGPAEAFF
TGTGCCAGCAGCCCTGGCCCCGCTGAAGCTTTCTTT
>TRBV11-2|TRBD2|TRBJ2-1
CASSSLKAQAGAIYNEQFF
TGTGCCAGCAGCTCCCTAAAAGCCCAAGCGGGGGCAATATACAATGAGCAGTTCTTC